The 26 T cell receptor beta chains below were found in one sample sequenced in a study of OX40 agonist ivuxolimab in advanced cancers. Profiling relied on immunoSEQ multiplex PCR, and the TCRdb table lists in-frame clones only, not all of them. The sample lists some 100,000 clones, more than 75% occurring once. The sequenced sample was CD4+ or CD8+ T cells sorted from blood, obtained in a trial of the OX40 agonist ivuxolimab. These receptors all stem from an adult with an advanced solid tumor such as melanoma, head and neck, liver or kidney cancer.

The gene calls are TRBV19 and TRBJ1-5; the D is unclear. The CDR3 is 13 amino acids. V was cut by 10 bases and J by 0 bases, with 10 bases left in between. The germline CDR1 and CDR2 sequences are LNHDA and SQIVND (reference sequence). CDR3 sequence: CATNGYSNQPQHF. DNA of the CDR3: TGTGCCACTAACGGGTATAGCAATCAGCCCCAGCATTTT.

The gene calls are TRBV5-4 and TRBJ2-2, with D unresolved. V was cut by 0 bases and J by 6 bases, with 9 bases left in between. The CDR3 consists of 14 residues. Looked up from germline, CDR1 is SGHNT and CDR2 is YYREEE (reference sequence). CDR3 sequence: CASSLDIEAGELFF. The CDR3 DNA reads TGTGCCAGCAGCTTGGACATTGAGGCCGGGGAGCTGTTTTTT.

The gene calls are TRBV6-1 and TRBJ1-1; D gene unclear. Per germline, CDR1 MNHNS and CDR2 SASEGT. CDR3 length: 13 residues. The V end was cut by 7 bases, the J end by 1 base, with 10 bases between. The CDR3, as DNA: TGTGCCAGCATTCAACGGGGGAACACTGAAGCTTTCTTT. Its protein is CASIQRGNTEAFF.

The CDR3: CASSLAAQETQYF. DNA of the CDR3: TGTGCCAGCAGCTTAGCGGCCCAAGAGACCCAGTACTTC. V usage is TRBV7-9 and J usage is TRBJ2-5; D not resolved. Trimming took 0 bases from V and 1 from J, leaving 3 bases between them. The V gene's germline CDR1 is SEHNR and CDR2 FQNEAQ (reference sequence). This CDR3 region has 13 residues.

The V gene is TRBV13, the J gene TRBJ2-4, with unresolved D. Trimming took 0 bases from V and 0 from J, leaving 6 bases between them. Germline CDR1 and CDR2: PRHDT and FYEKMQ (reference sequence). This CDR3 is 15 amino acids long. The CDR3 sequence is CASSLGYIAKNIQYF. Written as DNA, the CDR3 is TGTGCCAGCAGCTTAGGCTACATAGCCAAAAACATTCAGTACTTC.

This clone was picked up a small number of times. The chain uses TRBV7-6 and TRBJ2-5; D gene ambiguous. There are 14 residues in the CDR3. V gave up 1 base and J gave up 7 bases, with 13 bases separating them. CDR1 and CDR2 from the germline V gene are SGHVS and FNYEAQ. The CDR3 region is CASSLDPGPGTQYF. The CDR3 nucleotides read TGTGCCAGCAGCTTAGATCCGGGTCCAGGGACCCAGTACTTC.

This clone was picked up one time. The chain recombines TRBV19 with TRBJ1-2; D is unclear. CDR3 size: 13 residues. CDR1 LNHDA and CDR2 SQIVND come from the germline V gene (reference sequence). The V gene lost 5 bases and the J gene lost 5 bases, with 12 bases spanning the gap. The CDR3 loop is CASSDPTEYGYTF. The CDR3 nucleotides are TGTGCCAGTAGTGACCCGACGGAATATGGCTACACCTTC.

This chain joins TRBV5-1 and TRBJ2-1; 8 nucleotides line up with TRBD1. Trimming took 3 bases from V and 5 from J; bases not matched to a gene: 4. The CDR3 length is 14 residues. The germline CDR1 and CDR2 sequences are SGHRS and YFSETQ. The CDR3 is CASSWQGADNEQFF. CDR3 nucleotides: TGCGCCAGCAGCTGGCAGGGGGCCGACAATGAGCAGTTCTTC.

With respect to this clone: At one of its ends the junction is not consistent with the germline gene, which may arise from a read error. This chain links TRBV5-6 with TRBJ2-1; D remains ambiguous. CDR3 length: 14 residues. Per germline, CDR1 SGHDT and CDR2 YYEEEE. DNA for the CDR3: TGTGCCAGCAGTAAGATGGCGTCCTTCAATGAGCAGTTCTTC. Its translation: CASSKMASFNEQFF.

This chain links TRBV30 with TRBJ2-3; 7 positions match TRBD2. CDR3 length: 13 amino acids. CDR1 GTSNPN and CDR2 SVGIG come from the germline V gene (reference sequence). After removal of 5 bases from V and 2 bases from J, the junction contained 4 bases not matched to a gene. Here the CDR3 reads CAWRKRDTDTQYF. The CDR3 nucleotides read TGTGCCTGGCGGAAGCGGGACACAGATACGCAGTATTTT.

This sequence joins TRBV9 and TRBJ1-2; TRBD1 agrees at 11 bases. Germline-derived CDR1 and CDR2 are SGDLS and YYNGEE. This CDR3 is 15 amino acids long. The J segment lost 8 bases and the V segment lost 3 bases, leaving 9 bases of the junction unmatched. CDR3 sequence reads: CASSDRTGGEEGYTF. CDR3 nucleotide sequence: TGTGCCAGCAGCGACCGGACAGGGGGCGAGGAGGGCTACACCTTC.

The V call is TRBV18, the J call TRBJ2-1; D not certain. Germline V lookup: CDR1 KGHSH, CDR2 LQKENI. Deletions cut 1 base from V and 7 bases from J, with 14 bases between. This CDR3 comprises 15 residues. CDR3 in amino acids: CASSPLGPLWNEQFF. The CDR3 DNA reads TGTGCCAGCTCACCACTCGGCCCCCTATGGAATGAGCAGTTCTTC.

The genes are TRBV6-1 and TRBJ2-3; either TRBD1 or TRBD2 may supply D (5 bases each). V lost 6 bases, J lost 4 bases, and 11 bases lay in between. The germline V gene has CDR1 MNHNS and CDR2 SASEGT. The CDR3 has 13 amino acids. As DNA, the CDR3 is TGTGCCAGCAGACGGGACCTGCCAGATACGCAGTATTTT. Protein sequence: CASRRDLPDTQYF.

About this clone itself: At the DNA level, this CDR3 is encoded by other sequences in the same sample as well. V usage is TRBV9 and J usage is TRBJ2-5; no clear D gene. Germline CDR1 and CDR2: SGDLS and YYNGEE. V lost 0 bases and J 1 base, leaving 4 bases between the germline ends. This CDR3 spans 13 amino acids. The CDR3 nucleotides are TGTGCCAGCAGCGTAGGGGTCCAAGAGACCCAGTACTTC. Amino acid sequence: CASSVGVQETQYF.

This clone occurred a few times. The genes are TRBV5-1 and TRBJ2-1; 8 bases fit TRBD2. After removal of 6 bases from V and 3 bases from J, the junction contained 11 bases not matched to a gene. The CDR3 consists of 16 residues. Germline CDR1 is SGHRS and CDR2 is YFSETQ. The CDR3 DNA follows: TGCGCCAGCATCAAGGGCCCGACTAGCGACTACAATGAGCAGTTCTTC. Translated, it gives CASIKGPTSDYNEQFF.

The V gene is TRBV10-2, the J gene TRBJ2-7; TRBD1 aligns across 9 bases. The CDR3 length is 14 residues. The germline V gene has CDR1 WSHSY and CDR2 SAAADI. J lost 1 base, V lost 9 bases, and 7 bases had no gene match. CDR3 bases: TGCGCCAGTACACAGGGGGCGGCTTCCTACGAGCAGTACTTC. Translated, it gives CASTQGAASYEQYF.

J is TRBJ2-7 and V is TRBV6-1, with 14 nucleotides matching TRBD2. CDR1 is MNHNS, CDR2 SASEGT, per germline. V gave up 6 bases and J gave up 6 bases; unmatched junction bases: 7. CDR3 length: 15 residues. CDR3 in amino acids: CASRLGTSGRGEQYF. For the CDR3, the DNA is TGTGCCAGCAGACTAGGGACTAGCGGGAGAGGCGAGCAGTACTTC.

The chain links TRBV9 to TRBJ1-2, with D perhaps matching TRBD1 (5 bases). V lost 4 bases and J lost 4, with 23 bases in between. Looked up from germline, CDR1 is SGDLS and CDR2 is YYNGEE. This CDR3 has 17 amino acids. CDR3 protein: CASSIHGSGGSFYGYTF. For the CDR3, the DNA is TGTGCCAGCAGCATTCACGGGTCGGGGGGATCTTTCTATGGCTACACCTTC.

The V and J genes are TRBV6-5 and TRBJ2-7; D call uncertain. Trimming pared 6 bases from V and 3 bases from J, leaving 12 bases between. The CDR3 length is 13 residues. Germline-derived CDR1 and CDR2 are MNHEY and SVGAGI. The CDR3 loop is CASSGPRSYEQYF. The CDR3 region has the DNA TGTGCCAGCAGCGGACCTAGGAGCTACGAGCAGTACTTC.

V is TRBV27 and J is TRBJ2-7; 9 nucleotides align to TRBD2. V lost 6 bases and J lost 0; bases outside the gene matches: 9. The CDR3 length is 16 residues. Germline loops: CDR1 MNHEY, CDR2 SMNVEV (reference sequence). The CDR3 DNA sequence: TGTGCCAGCAGGCTACTAGCGGGCCGTACCTCCTACGAGCAGTACTTC. Protein product: CASRLLAGRTSYEQYF.

The V gene is TRBV6-6, the J gene TRBJ2-7; 8 nucleotides line up with TRBD1. The germline CDR1 and CDR2 sequences are MNHNY and SVGAGI (reference sequence). V was pared by 5 bases and J by 1 base, with 7 bases of the junction left unmatched. This CDR3 has 15 amino acids. As DNA, the CDR3 is TGTGCCAGCAGTGACCAGGGGGCGGGTTCCTACGAGCAGTACTTC. Encoded protein: CASSDQGAGSYEQYF.

This clone is a singleton in its sample. This rearrangement joins TRBV6-5 to TRBJ1-2, with 9 bases identical to TRBD1. Germline V gives CDR1 MNHEY, CDR2 SVGAGI. With 6 bases clipped from V and 8 bases from J, the junction kept 13 bases outside the gene matches. This CDR3 has 15 amino acids. CDR3 sequence (DNA): TGTGCCAGCAGACCCCGGACAGGGGCTGCCATAGGCTACACCTTC. It yields the protein CASRPRTGAAIGYTF.

The chain uses TRBV6-6 and TRBJ2-5; possibly TRBD2 for D (6 bases). Trimming took 5 bases from V and 7 from J, leaving 17 bases between them. The CDR3 has 14 amino acids. The germline gives CDR1 MNHNY, CDR2 SVGAGI (reference sequence). CDR3 coding DNA: TGTGCCAGCAGTCTCGGGACTCCCGAGGGGACCCAGTACTTC. This codes for CASSLGTPEGTQYF.

The chain links TRBV19 to TRBJ1-2, with a possible D match to TRBD1 (5 bases). This CDR3 is built from 15 residues. V lost 4 bases to trimming and J lost 4 bases, with 16 bases between them. The V gene's germline CDR1 is LNHDA and CDR2 SQIVND (reference sequence). The CDR3, as DNA: TGTGCCAGTAGTAGGGAGCCAGGGACCCCCTATGGCTACACCTTC. This gives the protein CASSREPGTPYGYTF. The variable domain in full, completed from reference TRBV19 and TRBJ1-2, reads DGGITQSPKYLFRKEGQNVTLSCEQNLNHDAMYWYRQDPGQGLRLIYYSQIVNDFQKGDIAEGYSVSREKKESFPLTVTSAQKNPTAFYLCASSREPGTPYGYTFGSGTRLTVV.

V is TRBV5-6 and J is TRBJ2-7, with a tentative D call TRBD1 (5 bases). The V gene's germline CDR1 is SGHDT and CDR2 YYEEEE. V was trimmed by 5 bases and J by 5 bases, leaving 14 bases between them. CDR3 length equals 13 residues. CDR3 DNA sequence: TGTGCCAGCAGTCTTCAGGGCGGCGACGAGCAGTACTTC. It translates to CASSLQGGDEQYF.

The rearrangement uses TRBV25-1 and TRBJ2-5; 12 bases fit TRBD2. Germline V gene lookup returns CDR1 MGHDK and CDR2 SYGVNS. The J segment lost 2 bases and the V segment lost 4 bases, leaving 11 bases of the junction unmatched. The CDR3 consists of 18 residues. CDR3: CASSAILAGGWGQETQYF. CDR3 DNA sequence: TGTGCCAGCAGTGCCATACTAGCGGGAGGTTGGGGACAAGAGACCCAGTACTTC.